The 5 T cell receptor beta chains below were found in one sample sequenced in a study of neurological immune-mediated disorders. TCRdb reprocessed the 5' RACE reads with MiXCR, giving one entry per CDR3 protein. Counted here are roughly 48,000 distinct CDR3 sequences, 25% occurring once; the ten biggest clones make up around 25%. Sequenced: PBMCs. These receptors came from a woman in her 70s in good health.

This clonotype was seen more than once but under ten times. This rearrangement joins TRBV5-1 to TRBJ2-2; D is unresolved. Trimming cost V 0 bases and J 4 bases, with 13 bases left between them. CDR1 is SGHRS and CDR2 is YFSETQ in the germline V gene. CDR3 length equals 16 residues. In DNA form, the CDR3 reads TGCGCCAGCAGCTTGGTGCTGAGTTGGGGCACCGGGGAGCTGTTTTTT. Translation: CASSLVLSWGTGELFF. Full variable domain (rest looked up from reference TRBV5-1 and TRBJ2-2): KAGVTQTPRYLIKTRGQQVTLSCSPISGHRSVSWYQQTPGQGLQFLFEYFSETQRNKGNFPGRFSGRQFSNSRSEMNVSTLELGDSALYLCASSLVLSWGTGELFFGEGSRLTVL.

This clonotype was counted at least ten times. The chain links TRBV29-1 to TRBJ2-7, with unresolved D. The germline CDR1 and CDR2 sequences are SQVTM and ANQGSEA. V lost 1 base, J lost 5 bases, and 12 bases lay in between. This CDR3 has 13 amino acids. CDR3 coding DNA: TGCAGCGTTGAAGTGGGAAGTAGGCACGAGCAGTACTTC. It is translated as CSVEVGSRHEQYF.

The chain uses TRBV5-1 and TRBJ2-3; D may match TRBD1 or TRBD2 (5 bases each). This CDR3 is 16 amino acids long. Germline loops: CDR1 SGHRS, CDR2 YFSETQ. V was shortened by 0 bases and J by 6 bases, with 17 bases between the two germline ends. CDR3 region: CASSLGPGEGEDTQYF. CDR3 bases: TGCGCCAGCAGCTTGGGACCCGGTGAAGGGGAGGATACGCAGTATTTT.

This clonotype was recorded many times. This chain links TRBV27 with TRBJ1-1; 7 positions agree with TRBD1. The CDR3 spans 13 residues. The V segment lost 3 bases and the J segment 4 bases; nucleotides outside the gene matches: 2. CDR1 MNHEY and CDR2 SMNVEV come from the germline V gene (reference sequence). In DNA form, the CDR3 reads TGTGCCAGCAGTTTGCGACAGGGCACTGAAGCTTTCTTT. It translates to CASSLRQGTEAFF.

This clonotype came up many times. This chain links TRBV5-1 with TRBJ1-1; D might be TRBD1 (6 bases). V lost 3 bases and J 2 bases, leaving 11 bases between the germline ends. Germline V lookup: CDR1 SGHRS, CDR2 YFSETQ. There are 14 residues in the CDR3. The CDR3 bases are TGCGCCAGCAGCTCTGACAGGCCAAACACTGAAGCTTTCTTT. It specifies CASSSDRPNTEAFF.